The present T cell receptor (beta chain) was sequenced within a study of blood T cell repertoires in COVID-19. Across the study: The study drew acute and convalescent COVID-19 samples from the United States, Italy and Spain. PBMCs, B-cell-depleted T cells, or T cells were the source of the cDNA or gDNA that made up the material.

As processed by the authors: Estimates of nucleated cell counts were drawn from the amplification of reference gene primers. Sequenced by immunoSEQ multiplex PCR; TCRdb stores in-frame clones only, minus some. V, J and clone size reflect that table, while D and trimming were determined from the DNA. Among 40,000 to 55,000 clones, 90% were seen once, and the ten largest hold roughly 10%. CDR1 and CDR2 from the germline V gene are SGHDT and YYEEEE. CDR3 length: 16 amino acids. V was clipped by 5 bases and J by 1 base, with 15 bases between them. V gene TRBV5-6 combines with J gene TRBJ2-2; D ambiguous. This sequence originates from a woman older than 75 with acute or convalescent COVID-19. The material sequenced was peripheral blood. In DNA, the CDR3 is TGTGCCAGCAGGTTCGGGTTTTACGGGAACACCGGGGAGCTGTTTTTT. Encoded protein: CASRFGFYGNTGELFF.